This record concerns one TCR beta chain sequence. Which antigen it targets is not known. Base qualities were left out, and no much larger clone turns up one base away. This specimen belongs to a study of CD8+ T cells in alopecia areata (dated by TCRdb to 2017 to 2018). Broadly, across the study: Treated patients were enrolled in an open-label pilot trial of oral tofacitinib at 5 to 10 mg twice daily for moderate-to-severe alopecia areata. RNA came from the PAXgene miRNA kit for fixed scalp, the miRNeasy kit for PBMCs, and the RNeasy kit for mouse skin. In both human patients and the C3H/HeJ mouse model, the study applied high-throughput TCRbeta sequencing to look at T cell clonal expansion in alopecia areata. Biopsies were taken from tofacitinib-treated patients at baseline and again at 4 and 24 weeks into treatment, and several of those patients also had a later scalp biopsy. Patients received tofacitinib for 6 to 18 months and were then followed off drug for 6 months to check for delayed response and recurrence. On the human side, TCRbeta sequencing was run on scalp tissue and on sorted CD4+ and CD8+ peripheral blood T cells from healthy controls and from alopecia areata patients with either patchy or totalis/universalis disease. The SALT score, which quantifies the percentage of affected scalp surface area, was used to measure disease severity in treated patients. TCRbeta CDR3 regions were amplified by immunoSEQ multiplex PCR with 35 Vbeta forward and 13 Jbeta reverse primers. Clonality in the scalp was compared among normal scalp (n=4), patchy alopecia areata scalp (n=8), and alopecia totalis/universalis scalp (n=8). What the research found in general, with its limitations: During tofacitinib treatment, many expanded lesional clones remained in scalp and blood, and this persistence may partly explain relapse after treatment is stopped. TCR sequences shared between patients were less clear than in mice, possibly partly because of HLA diversity in the patient population. Because the treated cohort was small and had only one nonresponder, larger studies are needed to examine links between baseline CD8+ expansion and response. Higher clonality and more expanded CD8+ clones were observed in lesional scalp than in normal scalp, particularly in alopecia totalis/universalis, a finding suggestive of antigenic drive. Unlike mouse skin, where gammadelta T cells dominate, normal human skin contains resident alphabeta T cells that get sequenced too, which complicates analysis of the scalp TCR repertoire. Scalp clonality and the number of expanded CD8+ clones among the top 100 scalp clones were significantly decreased by tofacitinib.

Receptor libraries were prepared by the immunoSEQ multiplex PCR assay. To provide template for TCR sequencing, every sample had RNA extracted and reverse transcribed into cDNA. First-strand cDNA was synthesized using SuperScript III with a 2:1 mix of oligo-dT and random hexamers. Amplification bias was assessed with a synthetic immune receptor repertoire, and residual bias was removed computationally. The authors' analysis ran thus. Raw reads were preprocessed to remove errors, and CDR3 was defined according to IMGT conventions as the region from the conserved cysteine to phenylalanine. Clonality was computed as 1 minus the Shannon entropy, with the entropy normalized by log2 of the number of productive unique TCRs. Scalp TCRbeta sequences were cross-referenced with sorted blood CD4 and CD8 repertoires so that the CD4 or CD8 identity of scalp clones could be inferred. TCRdb re-hosts the immuneACCESS table, in-frame sequences only. Its copies lack some clones; in the studies checked, an unresolved V gene accounts for under half of them, and the cause for the rest is not known. Clone size and V and J calls were adopted from that table, with D and trimming inferred from the DNA. Counted in this sample were about 120,000 clones; more than 40% of them appeared once. The top ten clonotypes cover roughly 0.5% of the sample.

The time point label corresponds to: less than five weeks on oral tofacitinib. The sample's treatment or condition label, in plain terms: oral pan-JAK inhibitor, 5-10 mg twice daily. Lesional scalp punch biopsies and peripheral blood were obtained from alopecia areata patients. PBMCs were separated by density centrifugation and stained for CD3, CD4 and CD8, after which CD4+ and CD8+ T cells were sorted on a FACSAria. V lost 0 bases and J lost 3 bases, and the count of bases not matched to a germline gene is 6. Per the germline V gene (reference sequence), GTSNPN is the CDR1 and SVGIG is the CDR2. Including cysteine and phenylalanine, the CDR3 has 15 amino acids. Of the read, only the CDR3 DNA is kept; its 45 bases are in frame from base 1.

The receptor comes from a human donor with alopecia areata. The chain joins TRBV30 to TRBJ1-1, with TRBD1 matching 8 junction bases. Sequencing used CD4+ T cells sorted from blood, obtained at week 4, from a patient treated with tofacitinib. At the DNA level, the sequence is TGTGCCTGGAGTGTTCAGGACAGGGTCTACACTGAAGCTTTCTTT. This encodes CAWSVQDRVYTEAFF.